The 20 T cell receptor beta chains below all came from one sample that was sequenced in a study of a mutant IDH1 vaccine in newly diagnosed glioma. Time point meaning: baseline, week 1 (first vaccination visit). Treatment of the sample: pre-vaccination baseline after standard-of-care therapy. The data were produced by immunoSEQ multiplex PCR, yet TCRdb's version contains in-frame clones alone and is incomplete. The sample holds about 54,000 clones; 80% to 90% are singletons and the top ten take around 21%. Material: PBMCs, obtained from a glioma patient treated with radiotherapy, temozolomide or both. The receptors shown here come from a man between 18 and 29 years old with glioma.

The J gene is TRBJ1-2, the V gene TRBV30; D perhaps matches TRBD1 (5 bases). The V end lost 0 bases, the J end lost 8 bases, and 10 bases lay between the germline ends. Germline assignment: CDR1 GTSNPN and CDR2 SVGIG (reference sequence). This CDR3 is 12 amino acids long. In nucleotides, the CDR3 is TGTGCCTGGAGTGTCAGGGTACGGGGCTACACCTTC. This gives the protein CAWSVRVRGYTF.

This rearrangement joins TRBV6-1 to TRBJ1-3, with D tentatively TRBD1 (6 bases). The germline gives CDR1 MNHNS, CDR2 SASEGT. The CDR3 totals 16 residues. V lost 0 bases and J lost 1, with 10 bases in between. The CDR3 here is CASSEALGGSGNTIYF. CDR3 in DNA: TGTGCCAGCAGTGAAGCTTTAGGGGGTTCTGGAAACACCATATATTTT.

CDR3 in amino acids: CASSQQFRLAGGQETQYF. The CDR3 DNA reads as TGCGCCAGCAGCCAACAATTCCGCCTAGCGGGGGGCCAAGAGACCCAGTACTTC. The rearrangement links TRBV4-3 to TRBJ2-5, with 11 bases aligning to TRBD2. The CDR3 has 18 amino acids. Germline V gene lookup returns CDR1 LGHNA and CDR2 YSLEER. Trimming at V came to 2 bases and at J to 1 base, leaving 9 bases not matched to a gene.

This chain uses TRBV30 with TRBJ1-3; no reliable D call. The V end was cut by 5 bases, the J end by 7 bases, with 12 bases between. CDR1 and CDR2 (germline): GTSNPN, SVGIG (reference sequence). This CDR3 region has 12 residues. This CDR3 reads CAWGKGWNTIYF. CDR3 coding DNA: TGTGCCTGGGGAAAGGGTTGGAACACCATATATTTT.

V is TRBV27 and J is TRBJ2-1; 7 bases map to TRBD2. The CDR3 has 18 amino acids. Unmatched junction bases numbered 20, after V lost 6 bases and J lost 6 bases. Germline CDR1 and CDR2: MNHEY and SMNVEV (reference sequence). The CDR3 loop reads CASSHLFGGGRGFNEQFF. The DNA for the CDR3 is TGTGCCAGCAGCCACCTCTTCGGAGGAGGGCGGGGGTTCAATGAGCAGTTCTTC.

The chain joins TRBV7-2 to TRBJ2-2; TRBD2 might be the D (6 bases). This CDR3 has 17 amino acids. The V end was cut by 2 bases, the J end by 0 bases, with 13 bases between. Germline CDR1 and CDR2: SGHTA and FQGNSA. The CDR3 DNA reads as TGTGCCAGCAGCTTAACTTCCGGGGGATCGAACACCGGGGAGCTGTTTTTT. Translated, it gives CASSLTSGGSNTGELFF. Variable domain in full (rest from reference TRBV7-2 and TRBJ2-2): GAGVSQSPSNKVTEKGKDVELRCDPISGHTALYWYRQSLGQGLEFLIYFQGNSAPDKSGLPSDRFSAERTGGSVSTLTIQRTQQEDSAVYLCASSLTSGGSNTGELFFGEGSRLTVL.

The rearrangement uses TRBV6-6 and TRBJ1-5, with D unresolved. V was shortened by 6 bases and J by 9 bases, with 15 bases between the two germline ends. The germline gives CDR1 MNHNY, CDR2 SVGAGI (reference sequence). This CDR3 region has 13 residues. CDR3 protein: CASRTQTALPQHF. Written as DNA, the CDR3 is TGTGCCAGCAGAACCCAGACCGCTCTGCCCCAGCATTTT.

V is TRBV29-1 and J is TRBJ1-5; D might be TRBD1 (5 bases). CDR1 and CDR2 (germline): SQVTM, ANQGSEA. The V gene lost 4 bases and the J gene lost 6 bases, with 13 bases spanning the gap. CDR3 length equals 13 residues. CDR3 sequence reads: CSVGGGEGQPQHF. The CDR3 DNA is TGCAGCGTTGGTGGAGGGGAAGGTCAGCCCCAGCATTTT. The full variable domain, with the rest looked up from reference TRBV29-1 and TRBJ1-5, is SAVISQKPSRDICQRGTSLTIQCQVDSQVTMMFWYRQQPGQSLTLIATANQGSEATYESGFVIDKFPISRPNLTFSTLTVSNMSPEDSSIYLCSVGGGEGQPQHFGDGTRLSIL.

J is TRBJ2-1 and V is TRBV29-1; 7 bases agree with TRBD2. The CDR3 sequence is 12 residues long. The junction had 16 bases not matched to a gene; V was cut back by 7 bases and J by 16 bases. Germline V gene sequence: CDR1 SQVTM, CDR2 ANQGSEA. CDR3 bases: TGCAGCGCCGGACCAACGACTAGCCAAGTATTCTTC. Its protein product is CSAGPTTSQVFF.

The J gene is TRBJ2-3, the V gene TRBV29-1; D uncertain. Trimming took off 5 bases at V and 0 bases at J, with 6 bases between the two ends. The CDR3 length is 12 residues. CDR1 is SQVTM, CDR2 ANQGSEA, per germline. The CDR3 DNA reads as TGCAGCGTTATGGGCAGCACAGATACGCAGTATTTT. Amino acid sequence: CSVMGSTDTQYF.

The genes are TRBV5-1 and TRBJ2-2; 10 nucleotides agree with TRBD1. CDR1 is SGHRS, CDR2 YFSETQ, per germline. The CDR3 has 14 residues. After removal of 5 bases from V and 6 bases from J, the junction contained 4 bases not matched to a gene. CDR3 residues: CASRSGQGSGELFF. The CDR3 DNA follows: TGCGCCAGCAGATCGGGACAGGGGTCCGGGGAGCTGTTTTTT.

This CDR3 is CASSSERVVSGSSYNEQFF. The CDR3 DNA reads as TGTGCCAGCAGCAGCGAGAGGGTTGTTAGCGGGAGTTCCTACAATGAGCAGTTCTTC. The chain carries TRBV5-6 and TRBJ2-1, with 9 bases fitting TRBD2. The CDR3 sequence is 19 residues long. Germline V lookup: CDR1 SGHDT, CDR2 YYEEEE. V shed 4 bases, J shed 1 base, and the junction held 15 bases outside the gene matches.

The CDR3 loop reads CASSLGTWPSGANVLTF. The CDR3 DNA reads as TGTGCCAGCAGCTTGGGGACCTGGCCCTCTGGGGCCAACGTCCTGACTTTC. This chain joins TRBV7-2 and TRBJ2-6; D is possibly TRBD1 or TRBD2 (5 bases each). This CDR3 spans 17 amino acids. Trimming took off 3 bases at V and 0 bases at J, with 12 bases between the two ends. Germline-derived CDR1 and CDR2 are SGHTA and FQGNSA.

As concerns this clone: Within the sample, other DNA sequences also encode this same CDR3. The rearrangement joins TRBV27 to TRBJ1-5; D not certain. From germline, CDR1 is MNHEY and CDR2 SMNVEV (reference sequence). V lost 3 bases, J lost 3 bases, and 3 bases lay in between. The CDR3 has 12 residues. This CDR3 is CASSFPNQPQHF. The CDR3 nucleotides read TGTGCCAGCAGTTTCCCCAATCAGCCCCAGCATTTT.

V usage is TRBV12-5 and J usage is TRBJ1-1; D remains ambiguous. The germline V and J ends were trimmed by 1 base and 5 bases, with 11 bases remaining between them. This CDR3 spans 14 amino acids. From germline, CDR1 is LGHNT and CDR2 FRNRAP. CDR3 loop: CASGLESAGTEAFF. The CDR3 nucleotides are TGTGCTAGTGGTTTGGAGTCGGCGGGGACTGAAGCTTTCTTT.

V and J are TRBV27 and TRBJ2-2; D ambiguous. V lost 3 bases and J 4 bases, leaving 3 bases between the germline ends. CDR3 length: 12 amino acids. CDR1 is MNHEY and CDR2 is SMNVEV in the germline V gene (reference sequence). CDR3 sequence (DNA): TGTGCCAGCAGTTTCCCCACCGGGGAGCTGTTTTTT. Translation gives CASSFPTGELFF.

The V gene is TRBV2, the J gene TRBJ1-2; 7 bases agree with TRBD1. V was pared by 5 bases and J by 3 bases, with 6 bases of the junction left unmatched. The CDR3 length is 14 residues. Germline CDR1 is SNHLY and CDR2 is FYNNEI. In nucleotides, the CDR3 is TGTGCCAGCAGTTTAAATACAGGGGACTATGGCTACACCTTC. Protein sequence: CASSLNTGDYGYTF.

A single count supports this clone. V is TRBV6-5 and J is TRBJ1-5; D not resolved. Trimming removed 6 bases from V and 1 base from J, with 10 bases in between. Germline values: CDR1 MNHEY, CDR2 SVGAGI. The CDR3 spans 14 residues. In nucleotides, the CDR3 is TGTGCCAGCAGACCCCGAACGAGCAATCAGCCCCAGCATTTT. This encodes CASRPRTSNQPQHF.

The rearrangement uses TRBV19 and TRBJ1-2; D not resolved. The germline gives CDR1 LNHDA, CDR2 SQIVND (reference sequence). Trimming cost V 3 bases and J 8 bases, with 10 bases left between them. The CDR3 length is 12 residues. For the CDR3, the DNA is TGTGCCAGTAGTATGGCGGCGCCAGGCTACACCTTC. Residues: CASSMAAPGYTF.

The chain has TRBV30 and TRBJ1-4; TRBD1 might be the D (6 bases). Germline loops: CDR1 GTSNPN, CDR2 SVGIG (reference sequence). Trimming cost V 1 base and J 5 bases, with 14 bases left between them. The CDR3 sequence is 15 residues long. This chain's CDR3 is CAWSDFGGPNEKLFF. The CDR3 nucleotides read TGTGCCTGGAGTGACTTCGGGGGCCCCAATGAAAAACTGTTTTTT.